Presented here are 4 T cell receptor beta chains from one specimen sequenced in a study of T cells after yellow fever vaccination (dated by TCRdb to the late 2010s). Per the publication, the treatment or condition label means: live attenuated yellow fever vaccine strain. Libraries were built with 5' RACE. Sequenced using an Illumina HiSeq 2500. TCRdb passed the public sequencing reads through fastp at Q25 and MiXCR, retaining productive beta sequences. Entries are consolidated by CDR3 protein sequence, retaining the most common genes and DNA. Across this sample there are about 630,000 distinct CDR3 sequences, with more than 9% seen only once. The ten largest make up about 16% of the sample. The sequences come from PBMCs, collected on the day of the yellow fever booster vaccination. The receptors come from a man aged 25 to 40 who received the YFV17D yellow fever vaccine.

This chain links TRBV20-1 with TRBJ2-1, with 10 bases aligning to TRBD2. This CDR3 is built from 15 residues. After removal of 3 bases from V and 5 bases from J, the junction contained 7 bases not matched to a gene. Germline V lookup: CDR1 DFQATT, CDR2 SNEGSKA (reference sequence). The CDR3 here is CSASDTSGTDNEQFF. In DNA, the CDR3 is TGCAGTGCTAGTGATACTAGCGGGACAGACAATGAGCAGTTCTTC.

This clonotype was recorded a few times. The V and J genes are TRBV7-2 and TRBJ2-2; the D is unclear. This CDR3 contains 16 residues. CDR1 SGHTA and CDR2 FQGNSA come from the germline V gene. V was clipped by 1 base and J by 1 base, with 10 bases between them. CDR3 amino acids: CASSLVRTENTGELFF. DNA of the CDR3: TGTGCCAGCAGCTTAGTTCGGACGGAGAACACCGGGGAGCTGTTTTTT. Full variable domain (outside the CDR3, taken from reference TRBV7-2 and TRBJ2-2): GAGVSQSPSNKVTEKGKDVELRCDPISGHTALYWYRQSLGQGLEFLIYFQGNSAPDKSGLPSDRFSAERTGGSVSTLTIQRTQQEDSAVYLCASSLVRTENTGELFFGEGSRLTVL.

This chain links TRBV9 with TRBJ2-1; no clear D. V lost 0 bases, J lost 8 bases, and 9 bases lay in between. This CDR3 has 13 residues. In germline, CDR1 is SGDLS, CDR2 YYNGEE. Here the CDR3 DNA reads TGTGCCAGCAGCGTAGGAATATCCGATGAGCAGTTCTTC. Residues: CASSVGISDEQFF.

This clonotype was observed a few times. This sequence joins TRBV10-3 and TRBJ2-7, with TRBD2 as a possible D gene (5 bases). The V and J ends lost 10 bases and 2 bases respectively, with 12 bases between them. The V gene's germline CDR1 is ENHRY and CDR2 SYGVKD. There are 12 residues in the CDR3. CDR3 sequence (DNA): TGTGCCACCCGACGAGGGCCCTACGAGCAGTACTTC. This encodes CATRRGPYEQYF.